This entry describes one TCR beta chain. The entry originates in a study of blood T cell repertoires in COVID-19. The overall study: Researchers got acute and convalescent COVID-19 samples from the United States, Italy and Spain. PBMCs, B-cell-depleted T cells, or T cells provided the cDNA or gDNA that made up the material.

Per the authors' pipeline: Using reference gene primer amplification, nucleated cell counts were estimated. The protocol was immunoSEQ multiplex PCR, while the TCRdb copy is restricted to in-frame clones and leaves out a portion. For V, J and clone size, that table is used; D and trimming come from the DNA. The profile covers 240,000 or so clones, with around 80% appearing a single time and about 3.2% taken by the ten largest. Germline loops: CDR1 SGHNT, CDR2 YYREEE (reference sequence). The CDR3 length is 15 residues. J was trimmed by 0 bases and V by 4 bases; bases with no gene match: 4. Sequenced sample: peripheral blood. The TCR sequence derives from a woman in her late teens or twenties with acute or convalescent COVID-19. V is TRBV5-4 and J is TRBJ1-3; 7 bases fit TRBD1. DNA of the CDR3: TGTGCCAGCAGCCAGGGACAGAACTCTGGAAACACCATATATTTT. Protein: CASSQGQNSGNTIYF.